Detailed here is one T cell receptor beta chain. Its antigen is not identified. This entry belongs to a study of cytomegalovirus exposure and HLA in healthy donors. Whole-study results and caveats: Whilst most TCR sequences proved rare, a subset of public TCRs occurred across many donors.

13 Jbeta primers and 60 Vbeta primers were used for the PCR. Clones were read by immunoSEQ multiplex PCR, and TCRdb kept only the in-frame ones, dropping some. With fewer than 100,000 clones in the sample, the ten largest clones hold 1.4% to 1.5%. The sequence derives from a woman in her sixties or seventies in good health and CMV-seronegative. The material sequenced was PBMCs.

CDR3 region: CASSHDRGSYNEQFF. The CDR3, as DNA: TGTGCCAGCAGCCACGACAGGGGCTCCTACAATGAGCAGTTCTTC. This chain uses TRBV5-4 with TRBJ2-1; 8 bases align to TRBD1. The CDR3 covers 15 residues. Germline V gene lookup returns CDR1 SGHNT and CDR2 YYREEE (reference sequence). Unmatched junction bases numbered 3, after V lost 4 bases and J lost 0 bases.